This T cell receptor beta chain derives from a study of cytomegalovirus exposure and HLA in healthy donors. CDR3 size: 14 residues. V shed 6 bases, J shed 4 bases, and the junction held 5 bases outside the gene matches. CDR1 SGHTA and CDR2 FQGNSA come from the germline V gene. Vbeta (60) and Jbeta (13) primers were used in the PCR. Profiled with immunoSEQ multiplex PCR; TCRdb holds only in-frame clones, not every one. In the table there are approximately 100,000 clones, under 75% of which are singletons. This clonotype was sampled from a female donor in good health and CMV-seronegative. Specimen: PBMCs. This chain connects TRBV7-2 to TRBJ1-1; 10 positions match TRBD1. Here the CDR3 reads CASRERTGGTEAFF. CDR3 DNA: TGTGCCAGCAGGGAGCGGACAGGGGGCACTGAAGCTTTCTTT.